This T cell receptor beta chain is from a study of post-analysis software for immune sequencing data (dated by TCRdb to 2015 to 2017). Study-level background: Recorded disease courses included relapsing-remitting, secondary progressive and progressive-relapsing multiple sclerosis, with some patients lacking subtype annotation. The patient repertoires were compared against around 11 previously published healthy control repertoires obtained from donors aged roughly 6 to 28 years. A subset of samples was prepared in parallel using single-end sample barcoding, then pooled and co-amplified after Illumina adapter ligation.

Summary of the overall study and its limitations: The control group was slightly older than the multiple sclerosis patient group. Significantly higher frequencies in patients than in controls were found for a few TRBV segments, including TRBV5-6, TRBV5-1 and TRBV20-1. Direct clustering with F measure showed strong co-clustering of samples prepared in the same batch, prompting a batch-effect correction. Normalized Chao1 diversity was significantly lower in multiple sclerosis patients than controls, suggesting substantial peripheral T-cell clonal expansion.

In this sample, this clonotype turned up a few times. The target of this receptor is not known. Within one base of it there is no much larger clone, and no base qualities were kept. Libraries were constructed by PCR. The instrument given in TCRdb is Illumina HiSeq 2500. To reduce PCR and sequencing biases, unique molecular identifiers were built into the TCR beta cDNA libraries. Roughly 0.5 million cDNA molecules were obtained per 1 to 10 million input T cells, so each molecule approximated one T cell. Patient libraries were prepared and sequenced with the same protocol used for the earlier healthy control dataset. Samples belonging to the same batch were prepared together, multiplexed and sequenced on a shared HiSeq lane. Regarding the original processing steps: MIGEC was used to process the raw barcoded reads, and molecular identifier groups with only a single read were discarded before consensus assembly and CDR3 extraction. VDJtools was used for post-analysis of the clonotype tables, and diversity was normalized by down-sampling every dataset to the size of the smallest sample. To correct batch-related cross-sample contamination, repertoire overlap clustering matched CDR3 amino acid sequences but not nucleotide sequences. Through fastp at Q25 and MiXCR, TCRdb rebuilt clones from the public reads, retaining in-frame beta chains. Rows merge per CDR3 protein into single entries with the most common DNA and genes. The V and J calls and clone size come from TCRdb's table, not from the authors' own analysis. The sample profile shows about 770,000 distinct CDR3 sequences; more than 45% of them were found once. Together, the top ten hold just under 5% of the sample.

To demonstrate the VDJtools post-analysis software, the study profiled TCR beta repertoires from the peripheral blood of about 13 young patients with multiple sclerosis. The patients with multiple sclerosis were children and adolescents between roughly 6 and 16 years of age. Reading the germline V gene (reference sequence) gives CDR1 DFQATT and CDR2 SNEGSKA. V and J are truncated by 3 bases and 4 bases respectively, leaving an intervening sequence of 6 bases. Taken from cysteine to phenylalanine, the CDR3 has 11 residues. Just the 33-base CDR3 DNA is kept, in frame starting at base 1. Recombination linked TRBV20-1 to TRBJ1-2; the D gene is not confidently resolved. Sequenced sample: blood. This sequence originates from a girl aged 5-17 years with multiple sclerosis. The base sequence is TGCAGTGCTAGCAACAGCTATGGCTACACCTTC. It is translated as CSASNSYGYTF.